These 20 T cell receptor beta chains were sequenced from one sample in a study of T cells after yellow fever vaccination. In TCRdb, the 5' RACE reads were re-called with MiXCR into one record per CDR3 protein. The sample lists about 85,000 distinct CDR3 sequences; less than 15% were seen once. Specimen: CD8+ T cells not binding an NS4B(214-222) dextramer, sorted from PBMCs, collected around 3 weeks after the first yellow fever vaccination. The receptors stem from a man between 18 and 35 years old who received the YFV17D yellow fever vaccine.

This clonotype was picked up a small number of times. The V gene is TRBV6-1, the J gene TRBJ2-1; weak D call: TRBD2 (6 bases). There are 17 residues in the CDR3. Germline CDR1 MNHNS, CDR2 SASEGT. The ends were cut back, 5 bases at V and 5 bases at J, with 22 bases in the middle. CDR3 protein: CASSPHGVDGGNNEQFF. In DNA, the CDR3 is TGTGCCAGCAGTCCTCACGGAGTGGATGGGGGGAACAATGAGCAGTTCTTC.

This clonotype was picked up many times. The chain links TRBV12-3 or TRBV12-4 to TRBJ2-1; no reliable D call. The CDR3 is 13 residues long. Trimming stripped 1 base from V and 3 bases from J, with 4 bases between. CDR3 protein: CASSLGVYNEQFF. CDR3 coding DNA: TGTGCCAGCAGTTTAGGGGTCTACAATGAGCAGTTCTTC.

This clonotype came up a few times. The rearrangement links TRBV2 to TRBJ2-7; D tentatively reads TRBD1 or TRBD2 (6 bases each). Trimming removed 8 bases at V and 1 base at J, with 21 bases between. The CDR3 has 16 residues. The germline V gene has CDR1 SNHLY and CDR2 FYNNEI. The CDR3 region has the DNA TGTGCCAGCCAAGACTCGGGGGCCACAATTTCCTACGAGCAGTACGTC. It translates to CASQDSGATISYEQYV.

The rearrangement uses TRBV5-1 and TRBJ2-7, with D hard to call. The CDR3 consists of 13 residues. The V end was cut by 0 bases, the J end by 0 bases, with 4 bases between. The V gene's germline CDR1 is SGHRS and CDR2 YFSETQ. The CDR3 sequence is CASSLAPSYEQYV. In DNA form, the CDR3 reads TGCGCCAGCAGCTTGGCCCCCTCCTACGAGCAGTACGTC.

Of note for this clonotype: The junction and the germline gene differ at one end; a read error may be behind it. This chain uses TRBV6-5 with TRBJ2-2; weak D call: TRBD2 (5 bases). The CDR3 sequence is 12 residues long. CDR1 is MNHEY, CDR2 SVGAGI, per germline. CDR3 nucleotide sequence: TGTGCCAGCAGTATCAACACCGGGGATCTGTTTTTT. Translation: CASSINTGDLFF.

The table lists this clonotype with a few counts. The chain carries TRBV6-2 or TRBV6-3 and TRBJ2-7, with TRBD1 as a possible D gene (5 bases). The germline CDR1 and CDR2 sequences are MNHEY and SVGEGT. There are 13 residues in the CDR3. V was clipped by 8 bases and J by 3 bases, with 14 bases between them. CDR3 nucleotide sequence: TGTGCCAGCGGGGCCCGAACCAACTACGAGCAGTACGTC. This sequence encodes CASGARTNYEQYV.

There are a few counts of this clonotype. The chain carries TRBV10-3 and TRBJ1-1; D possibly corresponds to TRBD1 (5 bases). Trimming took 2 bases from V and 4 from J, leaving 11 bases between them. This CDR3 contains 14 residues. Germline CDR1 is ENHRY and CDR2 is SYGVKD. The CDR3 DNA reads as TGTGCCATCAGTGAGGGGGGAAGGAGCACTGAAGCTTTCTTT. Translation: CAISEGGRSTEAFF.

This clonotype has a single count. The V and J genes are TRBV9 and TRBJ2-1; 11 bases match TRBD2. The ends lost 0 bases at V and 2 bases at J; junction bases unmatched: 7. The CDR3 extends over 18 amino acids. CDR1 and CDR2 from the germline V gene are SGDLS and YYNGEE. As DNA, the CDR3 is TGTGCCAGCAGCGTAGATGTAGCGGGGGGGGCAACCTACAATGAGCAGTTCTTC. Translated, it gives CASSVDVAGGATYNEQFF.

This clonotype showed up just a few times. The CDR3 nucleotides read TGTGCCAGCAGCGTAGGACAGGGGAAGGATACGCAGTATTTT. Translation: CASSVGQGKDTQYF. The chain carries TRBV5-5 and TRBJ2-3; TRBD1 agrees at 9 bases. With 4 bases clipped from V and 6 bases from J, the junction kept 6 bases outside the gene matches. Germline V gene sequence: CDR1 SGHKS, CDR2 YYEKEE (reference sequence). The CDR3 loop spans 14 amino acids.

This clonotype was observed a single time. Just one base apart from a much larger clone, this may be a read error. This rearrangement joins TRBV20-1 to TRBJ2-7; D is perhaps TRBD2 (5 bases). This CDR3 has 17 residues. Germline V gene lookup returns CDR1 DFQATT and CDR2 SNEGSKA (reference sequence). The CDR3 bases are TGCTGTGCTAGAGATTGGGTCAGCGGATCCACTGACTACGAGCAGTACTTC. Translating gives CCARDWVSGSTDYEQYF.

The chain has TRBV4-3 and TRBJ2-7; TRBD1 matches at 9 bases. Unmatched junction bases numbered 7, after V lost 0 bases and J lost 4 bases. The germline V gene encodes CDR1 LGHNA and CDR2 YSLEER. This CDR3 has 16 amino acids. CDR3 nucleotide sequence: TGCGCCAGCAGCCAAGATTCCGGACAGGGGCCTTACGAGCAGTACTTC. Protein sequence: CASSQDSGQGPYEQYF.

The chain employs TRBV27 and TRBJ1-3; possible D gene TRBD1, 5 bases. This CDR3 region has 13 residues. Germline assignment: CDR1 MNHEY and CDR2 SMNVEV (reference sequence). V dropped 4 bases and J dropped 4 bases, with 8 bases sitting between them. CDR3 amino acids: CASSWGFGNTIYF. The CDR3 DNA is TGTGCCAGCAGTTGGGGGTTCGGAAACACCATATATTTT.

This clonotype was seen only a few times. One end of the junction varies from germline; a read error may be responsible. This chain connects TRBV6-2 or TRBV6-3 to TRBJ2-1; D is perhaps TRBD2 (6 bases). Germline assignment: CDR1 MNHEY and CDR2 SVGEGT. This CDR3 comprises 14 residues. In DNA, the CDR3 is TGTGCCAGCAATTACGGGGGAGCTTTTGATGAGCAGTTCTTC. This translates into CASNYGGAFDEQFF.

The rearrangement joins TRBV19 to TRBJ2-1; perhaps TRBD1 as D (5 bases). This CDR3 has 15 residues. Germline V gene sequence: CDR1 LNHDA, CDR2 SQIVND (reference sequence). The V gene lost 3 bases and the J gene lost 0 bases, with 9 bases spanning the gap. The CDR3 DNA sequence: TGTGCCAGTAGTATGACAGAGAGCTCCTACAATGAGCAGTTCTTC. This sequence encodes CASSMTESSYNEQFF.

CDR3 residues: CASSSWRETYEQYF. CDR3 bases: TGTGCCAGCAGCTCCTGGCGGGAGACATACGAGCAGTACTTC. The chain recombines TRBV3-1 with TRBJ2-7; 7 bases fit TRBD2. The CDR3 has 14 amino acids. The germline V gene has CDR1 LGHDT and CDR2 YNNKEL (reference sequence). Germline trimming cut 5 bases from V and 4 bases from J; bases unmatched to any gene: 8.

The chain combines TRBV4-1 with TRBJ2-2; TRBD2 matches 11 bases. The CDR3 runs 16 residues. V dropped 4 bases and J dropped 7; count of bases not matched to a gene: 8. Germline CDR1 MGHRA, CDR2 YSYEKL. The DNA of the CDR3 is TGCGCCAGCAGCCCTTTAGCGGGGGGGCAAGGCGGGGAGCTGTTTTTT. Translating gives CASSPLAGGQGGELFF.

The V call is TRBV9, the J call TRBJ2-6; weak D call: TRBD2 (5 bases). Germline assignment: CDR1 SGDLS and CDR2 YYNGEE. Trimming removed 0 bases at V and 0 bases at J, with 13 bases between. This CDR3 has 18 amino acids. CDR3 sequence (DNA): TGTGCCAGCAGCGTAGCCAACCACCGGGGCTCTGGGGCCAACGTCCTGACTTTC. Translation gives CASSVANHRGSGANVLTF.

The CDR3 reads CASSPGTAFSYEQYV. Written as DNA, the CDR3 is TGTGCCAGCAGCCCCGGGACAGCGTTCTCCTACGAGCAGTACGTC. J is TRBJ2-7 and V is TRBV7-6, with TRBD1 matching over 7 bases. In germline, CDR1 is SGHVS, CDR2 FNYEAQ. The V segment lost 5 bases and the J segment 0 bases; nucleotides outside the gene matches: 7. This CDR3 has 15 residues.

This clonotype was counted between two and nine times. The genes are TRBV2 and TRBJ2-7; no definite D call. CDR1 and CDR2 from the germline V gene are SNHLY and FYNNEI. The V and J ends lost 7 bases and 2 bases respectively, with 9 bases between them. This CDR3 is 12 amino acids long. The CDR3 protein is CASNSLTYEQYF. CDR3 DNA sequence: TGTGCCAGCAACAGCCTGACCTACGAGCAGTACTTC.

This clonotype has a handful of counts. The CDR3 DNA reads as TGTGCCAGCAGCGTAGAGGGGATCCTGGTTACAGATACGCAGTATTTT. This sequence encodes CASSVEGILVTDTQYF. V usage is TRBV9 and J usage is TRBJ2-3; D perhaps matches TRBD1 (5 bases). V lost 0 bases to trimming and J lost 3 bases, with 14 bases between them. This CDR3 has 16 amino acids. Per the germline V gene, CDR1 is SGDLS and CDR2 is YYNGEE. Using reference TRBV9 and TRBJ2-3 for the parts outside the CDR3, the full variable domain is DSGVTQTPKHLITATGQRVTLRCSPRSGDLSVYWYQQSLDQGLQFLIQYYNGEERAKGNILERFSAQQFPDLHSELNLSSLELGDSALYFCASSVEGILVTDTQYFGPGTRLTVL.